This TCR beta chain was sequenced in a study of blood T cells in healthy people across ages. This clonotype was detected many times. Next came a second PCR, run for about 7 to 12 cycles, which used a sample-barcoded 5' primer along with a J-beta primer mix. TCRdb recomputed calls from the 5' RACE reads with MiXCR, one row per CDR3 protein. The repertoire has about 700,000 distinct CDR3 sequences, 32% of them found once; the top ten carry over 15%. V was trimmed by 1 base and J by 2 bases, leaving 5 bases between them. The CDR3 loop spans 13 amino acids. CDR1 and CDR2 (germline): SGDLS, YYNGEE. The sequenced sample was blood. The receptor's source is a woman of 80 years or more in good health. This sequence joins TRBV9 and TRBJ2-3; no clear D. The CDR3: CASSVKITDTQYF. The CDR3 DNA follows: TGTGCCAGCAGCGTAAAAATCACAGATACGCAGTATTTT.